The TCR beta chain described here comes from a study of T cell responses to AZD1222 COVID-19 vaccine (dated by TCRdb to the early 2020s). For context, the study as a whole: A total of under 250 trial participants underwent TCR sequencing, of whom 200 to 220 had received two doses of AZD1222 and 26 had received two doses of the MenACWY control vaccine. Trial participants were enrolled into age subgroups of 18-55, 56-69 and 70-plus years, which contained roughly 140, 27 and 60 TCR-sequenced participants, respectively.

In the germline V gene (reference sequence), CDR1 corresponds to SEHNR and CDR2 to FQNEAQ. The CDR3 runs 14 residues from the cysteine to the phenylalanine. Only CDR3 DNA is held: 42 bases, read in frame from base 1. Trimming takes 2 bases from V and 7 bases from J, and the germline ends sit 14 bases apart. Summary of the overall study and its limitations: Participants were mostly white British, with more females than males. The authors suggested clonal diversity may have been underestimated. Conclusions about previously exposed vaccinees are limited because only six or seven AZD1222 recipients were SARS-CoV-2 seropositive at baseline. CD4 TCRs associated with the vaccine covered the entire spike protein, and the dominant responses were in regions 160-218 and 743-854. Reportedly, almost half of the unique spike-specific TCRs recognized epitopes lying outside the regions that are mutated in the B.1.351 and B.1.1.7 variants. Because no samples from the day 14 peak response were available, repertoires could be characterized only after the peak T cell response. After two AZD1222 doses, both the breadth and the depth of spike-specific TCRs were significantly higher than at day 0 and than in MenACWY recipients. In the small 56-69-year group, the increase in depth fell short of significance, most likely because of low power.

A note on this clone: Its antigen has not been determined. The input lacks base qualities; no much larger clone sits a single base away.

The CDR3 regions of human TCRbeta chains were subjected to immunosequencing. As for the authors' bioinformatics: Repertoire TCRs were checked for matches against a reference library of SARS-CoV-2-specific TCRs that had been generated using the MIRA antigen-specificity platform. Breadth was defined as the fraction of unique TCRs that were SARS-CoV-2-associated. Depth was defined as the fraction of total T cells that were SARS-CoV-2-associated. Using the MIRA data, every spike-specific TCR was mapped to the spike region that the TCR reacted to and assigned to either a CD4 or a CD8 class. Log10-transformed breadth and depth values were compared by one-way ANOVA with Sidak's multiple comparisons tests. TCRdb obtained this table from immuneACCESS and retained in-frame rearrangements with V and J assigned. These tables miss some clones; where compared with another copy, unresolved V genes account for less than half of the shortfall, and the remainder is unexplained. The V and J calls and clone size were taken over from that table, and D and trimming were inferred from the DNA. The sample has 150,000 to 200,000 clones on record, more than 75% of them singletons. 26% of the sample comes from the top ten.

The intended sense of this specimen's time point label: about 28 days (+/-7) after the second vaccine dose. AZD1222 recipients with second doses at about 4 weeks or about 12 weeks were pooled, because spike-specific TCR depth and breadth did not differ between schedules. Vaccinee samples were obtained from the UK trials COV001 and COV002, which included a single-blind randomized controlled phase 2/3 trial of AZD1222 (ChAdOx1 nCoV-19) in healthy adults. For TCRbeta chain sequencing, PBMC samples were collected from trial participants at day 0 and at day 28 after the second dose. This specimen consisted of peripheral blood, obtained 28 days after the second AZD1222 dose. Recombination linked TRBV7-9 to TRBJ2-5; the D gene is perhaps TRBD2, on 5 matching bases. This clonotype was obtained from an adult who received the AZD1222 COVID-19 vaccine. The CDR3 protein sequence reads: CASSLMLDFGTQYF. Here is the DNA: TGTGCCAGCAGCTTAATGCTGGACTTCGGGACCCAGTACTTC.